The next 16 T cell receptor beta chains were all read from a single sample in a study of tacrolimus-resistant gene-edited T cells for transplant recipients. The treatment denotes: CRISPR-Cas9 RNP knockout of FKBP12 using synthetic sgRNA#2. PBMCs were stimulated five to six hours with overlapping CMV pp65 and IE-1 peptide pools, then IFNgamma-secretion enriched. FKBP12 was knocked out on day 7 by electroporating Cas9 ribonucleoprotein. Recombinant human IL-7 and IL-15 were used to expand the enriched CMV-specific T cells in culture. Assay used: immunoSEQ multiplex PCR; TCRdb lists only in-frame clones, some missing. Found here are roughly 750 clones, about 45% of them singletons; the top ten hold about 80%. The starting material was a CMV-specific product grown in culture, obtained from cells with FKBP12 knockout. The receptors shown here come from a human donor in good health, a blood donor.

This sequence joins TRBV11-2 and TRBJ2-7; 8 positions agree with TRBD1. The ends lost 5 bases at V and 6 bases at J; junction bases unmatched: 3. Germline V gives CDR1 SGHAT, CDR2 FQNNGV. This CDR3 comprises 12 residues. The CDR3 loop reads CASSVTGVEQYF. In DNA, the CDR3 is TGTGCCAGCAGCGTGACAGGGGTCGAGCAGTACTTC.

The rearrangement joins TRBV6-2 or TRBV6-3 to TRBJ1-2; D is undetermined. The CDR3 is 15 residues long. Germline V CDR1 and CDR2: MNHEY, SVGEGT. The V gene lost 0 bases and the J gene lost 3 bases, with 11 bases spanning the gap. The CDR3 protein is CASSYSHTPDYGYTF. Written as DNA, the CDR3 is TGTGCCAGCAGTTACTCGCACACCCCGGACTATGGCTACACCTTC.

This clone turned up a few times. The gene calls are TRBV10-1 and TRBJ2-5; D is perhaps TRBD1 (6 bases). The V gene's germline CDR1 is WNHNN and CDR2 SYGVQD (reference sequence). The V and J ends lost 4 bases and 0 bases respectively, with 6 bases between them. The CDR3 spans 13 residues. The CDR3 here is CASSGQDQETQYF. The CDR3 DNA sequence: TGCGCCAGCAGTGGACAGGACCAAGAGACCCAGTACTTC.

In this sample, this clone turned up a few times. The V gene is TRBV19, the J gene TRBJ2-7; D remains unclear. Per germline, CDR1 LNHDA and CDR2 SQIVND (reference sequence). V lost 5 bases and J lost 0, with 14 bases in between. The length of the CDR3 is 15 residues. The DNA of the CDR3 is TGTGCCAGTAGTGGCCGGACGGCGAGCTCCTACGAGCAGTACTTC. As protein: CASSGRTASSYEQYF.

This chain connects TRBV23-1 to TRBJ2-7, with D unresolved. TRBV23-1 has ORF status, its function being uncertain. CDR3 size: 15 residues. Trimming stripped 0 bases from V and 1 base from J, with 10 bases between. In DNA, the CDR3 is TGCGCCAGCAGTCAATCTAATGTCCGTTCCTACGAGCAGTACTTC. Protein: CASSQSNVRSYEQYF.

This clone has only a few counts. The chain employs TRBV11-2 and TRBJ2-1, with 10 bases that match TRBD1. Trimming removed 1 base from V and 3 bases from J; junction bases left unmatched: 6. CDR1 is SGHAT, CDR2 FQNNGV, per germline. This CDR3 has 17 amino acids. For the CDR3, the DNA is TGTGCCAGCAGCTTAGGCGAGGGACAGGGGCTCTACAATGAGCAGTTCTTC. It encodes CASSLGEGQGLYNEQFF.

The chain is built from TRBV27 and TRBJ1-4, with TRBD1 matching 7 bases. This CDR3 contains 15 residues. With V trimmed by 5 bases and J by 10 bases, 13 bases remained unmatched. CDR1 MNHEY and CDR2 SMNVEV come from the germline V gene (reference sequence). The CDR3 protein is CASSPYAGTAVKLFF. The CDR3 DNA follows: TGTGCCAGCAGTCCATACGCCGGGACAGCGGTAAAACTGTTTTTT.

This chain connects TRBV23-1 to TRBJ2-7; 14 bases match TRBD2. TRBV23-1 is reported as an ORF; its role is uncertain. Trimming removed 0 bases from V and 4 bases from J; junction bases left unmatched: 5. This CDR3 is built from 17 residues. The CDR3 DNA reads TGCGCCAGCAGTCAATCCGGGACTAGCGGGAGTGGGTACGAGCAGTACTTC. This codes for CASSQSGTSGSGYEQYF.

This chain joins TRBV5-1 and TRBJ1-5; D uncertain. Germline CDR1 reads SGHRS; CDR2 reads YFSETQ. Trimming took off 4 bases at V and 6 bases at J, with 17 bases between the two ends. This CDR3 is 15 amino acids long. The CDR3 is CASSPNGDNAQPQHF. CDR3 sequence (DNA): TGCGCCAGCAGCCCCAATGGGGATAATGCTCAGCCCCAGCATTTT.

This clone was seen more than once but under ten times. The chain joins TRBV11-3 to TRBJ1-1; D unclear. CDR1 is SGHNT, CDR2 YENEEA, per germline. The length of the CDR3 is 14 residues. Trimming cost V 4 bases and J 2 bases, with 11 bases left between them. The CDR3 region is CASSSAGPNTEAFF. DNA for the CDR3: TGTGCCAGCAGCTCGGCCGGGCCAAACACTGAAGCTTTCTTT.

This chain connects TRBV5-5 to TRBJ2-5, with a tentative D call TRBD1 (6 bases). This CDR3 is 12 amino acids long. The ends were cut back, 4 bases at V and 5 bases at J, with 9 bases in the middle. Looked up from germline, CDR1 is SGHKS and CDR2 is YYEKEE (reference sequence). CDR3 sequence reads: CASSHTGETQYF. For the CDR3, the DNA is TGTGCCAGCAGCCATACAGGGGAGACCCAGTACTTC.

A few counts support this clone. Distinct nucleotide sequences in the sample also encode this CDR3. The genes are TRBV6-1 and TRBJ2-7, with D perhaps TRBD1 (5 bases). The CDR3 covers 12 residues. Germline V CDR1 and CDR2: MNHNS, SASEGT. The V gene lost 2 bases and the J gene lost 4 bases, with 6 bases spanning the gap. The CDR3 protein is CASSEPGYEQYF. CDR3 nucleotide sequence: TGTGCCAGCAGTGAACCAGGGTACGAGCAGTACTTC.

In nucleotides, the CDR3 is TGTGCCAGCAGTTTCACAGGGGGCGTTTCACCCCTCCACTTT. Its translation: CASSFTGGVSPLHF. V usage is TRBV27 and J usage is TRBJ1-6; 9 nucleotides line up with TRBD1. V lost 3 bases to trimming and J lost 9 bases; unmatched junction nucleotides: 3. This CDR3 spans 14 amino acids. Germline V gene lookup returns CDR1 MNHEY and CDR2 SMNVEV (reference sequence).

This clone showed up just a few times. The chain has TRBV30 and TRBJ1-6; D possibly corresponds to TRBD1 (5 bases). Germline values: CDR1 GTSNPN, CDR2 SVGIG (reference sequence). The CDR3 runs 13 residues. V lost 1 base, J lost 8 bases, and 9 bases lay in between. The CDR3 loop reads CAWSGRGDSPLHF. CDR3 sequence (DNA): TGTGCCTGGAGTGGCCGGGGGGATTCACCCCTCCACTTT.

Comment on this clone: The sample has other DNA sequences that encode this CDR3 too. The chain joins TRBV15 to TRBJ2-7, with D hard to call. This CDR3 has 14 amino acids. In germline, CDR1 is LNHNV, CDR2 YYDKDF (reference sequence). V lost 0 bases and J lost 1, with 7 bases in between. The CDR3 region has the DNA TGTGCCACCAGCAGAGATCGGCTGTCCTACGAGCAGTACTTC. It yields the protein CATSRDRLSYEQYF.

About this clone: Other DNA sequences from this sample encode an identical CDR3 as well. The V and J genes are TRBV30 and TRBJ1-5; TRBD1 matches 7 bases. The germline V gene has CDR1 GTSNPN and CDR2 SVGIG (reference sequence). Trimming removed 1 base from V and 2 bases from J; junction bases left unmatched: 8. This CDR3 is 16 amino acids long. CDR3 protein: CAWSAPITGGNQPQHF. The CDR3 DNA reads TGTGCCTGGAGTGCACCCATCACAGGGGGCAATCAGCCCCAGCATTTT.